This T cell receptor (beta chain) emerged from a study of T cell responses to AZD1222 COVID-19 vaccine. V was cut by 5 bases and J by 6 bases, with 12 bases left in between. The CDR3 has 13 residues. Findings and caveats of the study: Baseline serostatus was positive in only a handful of AZD1222 recipients. In the spike-specific TCR repertoire, nearly half reportedly target unmutated variant regions.

The data were produced by immunoSEQ multiplex PCR, yet TCRdb's version contains in-frame clones alone and is incomplete. The sample lists 90,000 to 150,000 clones; under 90% were seen once. This clone was recorded only once. The antigen is not known. The gene calls are TRBV12-3 or TRBV12-4 and TRBJ2-3; no reliable D call. Sequenced material: peripheral blood, taken on day 0 of AZD1222 vaccination. This TCR was sampled from an adult in good health. CDR3 in DNA: TGTGCCAGCAGTCCCCTGCGAGCCGATACGCAGTATTTT. Its protein product is CASSPLRADTQYF.